A selection of T cell receptor beta chains follows, all from one sample in a study of blood T cell repertoires in COVID-19. Using immunoSEQ multiplex PCR, the repertoire was profiled, and TCRdb retains in-frame clones only, with some absent. The sample includes 400,000 to 450,000 clones, 80% to 90% of them seen just once. The sample was PBMCs or T cells enriched from blood (not recorded which). Receptors originate from a man younger than 45 who had recovered from COVID-19. Each CDR3 is given with its conserved first and last residue. The D gene is left open where the match is weak. Clone size appears in some rows only: once, few, many, or a class for an expanded clone.

d_gene	j_gene	v_gene	abundance	CDR3nt	CDR3aa
TRBD2	TRBJ2-1	TRBV27	NA	TGTGCCAGCAGTTCAGCGCCTAGCGGTTACAATGAGCAGTTCTTC	CASSSAPSGYNEQFF
NA	TRBJ1-5	TRBV7-9	NA	TGTGCCAGCAGCTCCCGGGGTACAAATCAGCCCCAGCATTTT	CASSSRGTNQPQHF
NA	TRBJ1-3	TRBV25-1	NA	TGTGCCAGCTCGAAGGCCGCGGGGACCTCTGGAAACACCATATATTTT	CASSKAAGTSGNTIYF
TRBD1	TRBJ2-2	TRBV10-3	NA	TGTGCCATCAGAGAAGACAGGGATGACACCGGGGAGCTGTTTTTT	CAIREDRDDTGELFF
NA	TRBJ2-7	TRBV10-3	NA	TGTGCCACCCAAGGGGTTCAGGGATGGTCCTACGAGCAGTACTTC	CATQGVQGWSYEQYF
TRBD1	TRBJ2-7	TRBV30	NA	TGTGCCTGGGGTACCGGGACAGCTGATGGCGAGCAGTACTTC	CAWGTGTADGEQYF
TRBD1	TRBJ1-2	TRBV18	NA	TGTGCCAGCTCACTTCCCGGGACAGGGGTTCGATCTCCTCACACCTTC	CASSLPGTGVRSPHTF
NA	TRBJ1-2	TRBV6-1	NA	TGTGCCAGCAGTGAAGACCCCACAGGTTCCAACTATGGCTACACCTTC	CASSEDPTGSNYGYTF
NA	TRBJ2-2	TRBV5-1	NA	TGCGCCAGCAGCTCCCTGGCGGGACAGTGGGCCACCGGGGAGCTGTTTTTT	CASSSLAGQWATGELFF
NA	TRBJ2-7	TRBV5-1	NA	TGCGCCAGCAGCTTGGTGTCGGGTTACGAGCAGTACTTC	CASSLVSGYEQYF
TRBD1	TRBJ2-3	TRBV7-9	NA	TGTGCCAGCAGCATGGGACAGGGTACTGATACGCAGTATTTT	CASSMGQGTDTQYF
NA	TRBJ1-2	TRBV28	NA	TGTGCCAGCAGTGACGGGACTTCCCCGTATGGCTACACCTTC	CASSDGTSPYGYTF
NA	TRBJ1-5	TRBV7-9	NA	TGTGCCAGCAGCGGGAGGGACGGTCAGCCCCAGCATTTT	CASSGRDGQPQHF
NA	TRBJ2-3	TRBV2	NA	TGTGCCAGCAGTGATGCGGTCGGAGGGCAGGCGCAGTATTTT	CASSDAVGGQAQYF
NA	TRBJ2-2	TRBV3-1/TRBV3-2	NA	TGTGCCAGCAGCCAAGACGCGAACACCGGGGAGCTGTTTTTT	CASSQDANTGELFF
TRBD2	TRBJ2-7	TRBV4-1	NA	TGCGCCAGCAGCCTTCCCACCGGGACTAGCGGGAGATACGAGCAGTACTTC	CASSLPTGTSGRYEQYF
NA	TRBJ1-4	TRBV27	NA	TGTGCCAGCAGTCCCCCGACAGTTCGGGGGAATGAAAAACTGTTTTTT	CASSPPTVRGNEKLFF
TRBD1	TRBJ2-2	TRBV28	once	TGTGCCAGCAGTTTCGGGACAGTGGGTTTAGGGGAGCTGTTTTTT	CASSFGTVGLGELFF
TRBD2	TRBJ2-3	TRBV29-1	once	TGCAGCGTTGATGGAAGACTAGCCAGCACAGATACGCAGTATTTT	CSVDGRLASTDTQYF
NA	TRBJ1-1	TRBV19	NA	TGTGCCAGTAGTATAGATGGGGCAGGTGAAGCTTTCTTT	CASSIDGAGEAFF
TRBD2	TRBJ2-7	TRBV3-1/TRBV3-2	NA	TGTGCCAGCAGCCAAGTTCCTAGCGGGATATTCTACGAGCAGTACTTC	CASSQVPSGIFYEQYF
TRBD2	TRBJ2-3	TRBV30	NA	TGTGCCTGGAGTGCCCGACTAGCGGGCTTCACAGATACGCAGTATTTT	CAWSARLAGFTDTQYF
NA	TRBJ2-5	TRBV9	NA	TGTGCCAGCAGCGTAGGGCGGGACCGGGCAGCCGGGGCCCAGTACTTC	CASSVGRDRAAGAQYF
NA	TRBJ2-3	TRBV6-5	NA	TGTGCCAGCAGTTACTCCTACACAGATACGCAGTATTTT	CASSYSYTDTQYF
TRBD2	TRBJ2-7	TRBV5-1	NA	TGCGCCAGCAGCTTGGGTGGCGGGAGGTCCTACGAGCAGTACTTC	CASSLGGGRSYEQYF
NA	TRBJ1-2	TRBV5-6	NA	TGTGCCAGCAGCTCCCCCGGAGGGACGATCTTAGCCCACTATGGCTACACCTTC	CASSSPGGTILAHYGYTF
NA	TRBJ1-1	TRBV7-2	NA	TGTGCCAGCAGCTTCGGCGAGAGGATGAGAGCTTTCTTT	CASSFGERMRAFF
NA	TRBJ1-5	TRBV28	NA	TGTGCCAGCAGTTTTTTGAGTACTAGCAATCAGCCCCAGCATTTT	CASSFLSTSNQPQHF
NA	TRBJ2-7	TRBV6-5	NA	TGTGCCAGCAGTTACTCGATAATGGGGGGTTACGAGCAGTACTTC	CASSYSIMGGYEQYF
NA	TRBJ1-5	TRBV2	NA	TGTGCCAGCAGTGAGAGCGGGGGTTTTCAGCCCCAGCATTTT	CASSESGGFQPQHF
NA	TRBJ2-7	TRBV27	NA	TGTGCCAGCAGTTTGCGGGACAGCGGATACGAGCAGTACTTC	CASSLRDSGYEQYF
NA	TRBJ2-7	TRBV5-4	NA	TGTGCCAGCAGCTTGAAAGGAGCCGGCTACGAGCAGTACTTC	CASSLKGAGYEQYF
NA	TRBJ1-3	TRBV28	NA	TGTGCCAGCAGTGCCCCCAGAGGGAATGGAAACACCATATATTTT	CASSAPRGNGNTIYF
NA	TRBJ1-1	TRBV29-1	NA	TGCAGCGTTGGTCAAATTTCGAACACTGAAGCTTTCTTT	CSVGQISNTEAFF
NA	TRBJ2-4	TRBV6-5	NA	TGTGCCAGCAGTGACTCCCTAGCAAGCATTCAGTACTTC	CASSDSLASIQYF
TRBD1	TRBJ1-1	TRBV29-1	few	TGCAGCGTTGTGGACAGGGGGTACACTGAAGCTTTCTTT	CSVVDRGYTEAFF
TRBD1	TRBJ1-3	TRBV2	NA	TGTGCCAGCGAGGGACAGGAACTTCTCTCTGGAAACACCATATATTTT	CASEGQELLSGNTIYF
TRBD2	TRBJ2-3	TRBV29-1	few	TGCAGCGTTCCGGGGACTAGCGGGAGTAGAGATACGCAGTATTTT	CSVPGTSGSRDTQYF
NA	TRBJ2-5	TRBV28	NA	TGTGCCAGCACCCTTAAGACCCAGTACTTC	CASTLKTQYF
NA	TRBJ2-3	TRBV7-2	NA	TGTGCCAGCAGCTCGAGCCCTAGCCCAGATACGCAGTATTTT	CASSSSPSPDTQYF